This TCR beta chain comes out of a study of glioma-infiltrating T cells. Study-wide points: Tissue-blood divergence was below expectation in non-neoplastic patients, above in gliomas.

The iRepertoire nested amplicon-rescue multiplex PCR amplified TCR alpha and beta CDR3s from RNA. Via MiXCR, TCRdb re-called the multiplex PCR reads, giving one row per CDR3 protein. The table includes over 120,000 distinct CDR3 sequences, 39% detected once. Germline lookup yields CDR1 MNHEY and CDR2 SVGEGT. The CDR3 runs to 17 residues. The J segment lost 2 bases and the V segment lost 4 bases, leaving 14 bases of the junction unmatched. A word on this clonotype: The antigen remains unidentified.

Sequenced material: glioma tissue, nonneoplastic brain tissue, or PBMCs (not recorded which). This receptor was identified in a human donor with low-grade glioma or glioblastoma, undergoing nonglioma brain surgery, or in good health (not recorded which). V is TRBV6-2 or TRBV6-3 and J is TRBJ2-7, with TRBD1 identical over 7 bases. CDR3 DNA sequence: TGTGCCAGCAGTTTATTTGGGATGGGGACAGATACCTACGAGCAGTACTTC. Translating gives CASSLFGMGTDTYEQYF.